This T cell receptor (beta chain) was sequenced for a study of T cell repertoires in cytomegalovirus infection. Comments on this clonotype: Its antigen is as yet unknown.

TCRdb analysed the reads with MiXCR anew, one entry per CDR3 protein. Among about 360,000 distinct CDR3 sequences listed, around 18% were seen once. Study outcomes and limitations: Based on cumulative public TCR beta family frequency, carriers of CMV plus the relevant HLA were identified.

V gave up 3 bases and J gave up 7 bases, with 6 bases separating them. This CDR3 spans 12 amino acids. Germline V gene data show CDR1 as MDHEN and CDR2 as SYDVKM. Sequenced material: PBMCs. This TCR was sampled from a human donor in good health (CMV status not recorded). Some clones in this sample may be carry-over from other donors' samples. This chain links TRBV28 with TRBJ2-2, with unresolved D. The CDR3 spells CASSFMNGELFF. In DNA, the CDR3 is TGTGCCAGCAGTTTCATGAACGGGGAGCTGTTTTTT.